This is a list of T cell receptor beta chains from one sample in a study of early T cells in non-severe SARS-CoV-2 infection. TCRdb reprocessed the 5' RACE reads via MiXCR and lists one record per CDR3 protein. The sample has approximately 110,000 distinct CDR3 sequences, approximately 15% seen once. Sequencing used whole blood. These receptors came from an adult who was a healthcare worker with PCR-confirmed SARS-CoV-2 infection or an uninfected control (not recorded which). CDR3s include the opening cysteine and the closing phenylalanine or tryptophan. A D gene is named only where the DNA matches it firmly. Not every row has a clone size; where given, it reads once, few, many or a size class.

TRBV29-1	.	few	TRBJ2-5	CSVDRGGAQETQYF	TGCAGCGTTGATAGGGGGGGGGCGCAAGAGACCCAGTACTTC
TRBV20-1	TRBD2	few	TRBJ2-3	CSAAGTRGTDTQYF	TGCAGTGCTGCCGGGACTAGGGGCACAGATACGCAGTATTTT
TRBV20-1	.	many	TRBJ1-3	CSANGNVSGNTIYF	TGCAGTGCTAATGGGAACGTATCCGGAAACACCATATATTTT
TRBV5-5	.	.	TRBJ1-1	CASSLVARNTEAFF	TGTGCCAGCAGCTTGGTGGCCCGGAACACTGAAGCTTTCTTT
TRBV2	.	.	TRBJ2-7	CASSEAGMRVGEQYF	TGTGCCAGCAGTGAAGCGGGGATGCGCGTAGGCGAGCAGTACTTC
TRBV20-1	.	few	TRBJ2-2	CSALRGAIGELFF	TGCAGTGCCCTCCGGGGGGCAATCGGGGAGCTGTTTTTT
TRBV9	TRBD1	many	TRBJ1-2	CASSATTGVSSNYGYTF	TGTGCCAGCAGCGCCACAACAGGGGTCTCTTCTAACTATGGCTACACCTTC
TRBV10-3	.	few	TRBJ1-1	CAISEMGVNTEAFF	TGTGCCATCAGTGAGATGGGGGTGAACACTGAAGCTTTCTTT
TRBV27	.	.	TRBJ1-1	CASSSAVRTEAFF	TGTGCCAGCAGTTCGGCGGTGCGAACTGAAGCTTTCTTT
TRBV2	.	many	TRBJ2-7	CAVSGLRPYEQYF	TGTGCCGTCTCGGGACTCCGACCCTACGAGCAGTACTTC
TRBV10-2	.	.	TRBJ1-3	CASRQGPGNTIYF	TGCGCCAGCAGGCAGGGGCCTGGAAACACCATATATTTT
TRBV11-2	TRBD1	.	TRBJ1-2	CASSQPDRALDGYTF	TGTGCCAGCAGCCAGCCAGACAGGGCGCTCGACGGCTACACCTTC
TRBV6-5	TRBD1	.	TRBJ1-1	CASSPGTPGGPSGTEAFF	TGTGCCAGCAGTCCCGGAACTCCAGGGGGCCCCTCGGGCACTGAAGCTTTCTTT
TRBV9	.	.	TRBJ2-7	CASSPWDNYEQYF	TGTGCCAGCAGCCCCTGGGACAACTACGAGCAGTACTTC
TRBV30	TRBD1	many	TRBJ1-6	CAWNRDSSPLHF	TGTGCCTGGAACAGGGACAGTTCACCCCTCCACTTT
TRBV30	.	.	TRBJ1-2	CAWSVAGGPSNTF	TGTGCCTGGAGTGTTGCTGGCGGCCCCTCTAATACCTTC
TRBV5-1	.	.	TRBJ2-1	CASKGEPEQFF	TGCGCCAGCAAGGGCGAACCGGAGCAGTTCTTC
TRBV7-2	.	few	TRBJ1-5	CASSFRGGVPQHF	TGTGCCAGCAGCTTTCGAGGGGGAGTGCCCCAGCATTTT
TRBV19	.	many	TRBJ1-5	CASSVGQANQPQHF	TGTGCCAGTAGTGTGGGGCAGGCTAATCAGCCCCAGCATTTT
TRBV12-3/TRBV12-4	.	.	TRBJ1-1	CASSLETATEAFF	TGTGCCAGCAGTTTAGAGACGGCTACCGAAGCTTTCTTT
TRBV5-1	.	.	TRBJ2-7	CASSGGGWSPPYEQYF	TGCGCCAGCAGCGGGGGAGGTTGGTCTCCCCCCTACGAGCAGTACTTC
TRBV12-3/TRBV12-4	TRBD2	few	TRBJ2-1	CASSPTSGSSYNEQFF	TGTGCCAGCAGTCCGACTAGCGGGAGCTCCTACAATGAGCAGTTCTTC
TRBV3-1	TRBD1	few	TRBJ1-1	CASSLRGQPNTEAFF	TGTGCCAGCAGCCTCCGGGGACAGCCGAACACTGAAGCTTTCTTT
TRBV5-1	TRBD1	.	TRBJ1-5	CASTRDRGSHQPPHF	TGCGCCAGCACCAGGGACAGGGGGTCTCATCAGCCCCCGCATTTT
TRBV18	.	few	TRBJ2-3	CASSPPGRYTDTQYF	TGTGCCAGCTCACCCCCGGGACGGTACACAGATACGCAGTATTTT
TRBV25-1	TRBD2	few	TRBJ2-2	CASSQGLAGTGELFF	TGTGCCAGCAGTCAAGGGCTAGCGGGGACCGGGGAGCTGTTTTTT
TRBV7-9	.	.	TRBJ1-2	CASSLEGGYTF	TGTGCCAGCAGCTTAGAAGGTGGCTACACCTTC
TRBV20-1	.	few	TRBJ1-5	CSASLGGNQPQHF	TGCAGTGCTAGCTTGGGGGGAAATCAGCCCCAGCATTTT
TRBV11-2	TRBD2	.	TRBJ2-1	CASSLSGLVLVGEQFF	TGTGCCAGCAGCCTCTCGGGACTAGTTTTGGTCGGTGAGCAGTTCTTC
TRBV3-1	TRBD1	few	TRBJ1-2	CASSFRTGYGYTF	TGTGCCAGCAGCTTCCGGACAGGTTATGGCTACACCTTC
TRBV29-1	TRBD1	few	TRBJ2-5	CSVELTGGSQYF	TGCAGCGTTGAATTGACAGGGGGTTCCCAGTACTTC
TRBV20-1	TRBD2	.	TRBJ2-3	CSARERGGRSTDTQYF	TGCAGTGCTAGAGAGCGGGGGGGTCGTAGCACAGATACGCAGTATTTT
TRBV6-1	.	few	TRBJ1-2	CASSEEKGRGQGYTF	TGTGCCAGCAGTGAAGAAAAGGGACGAGGTCAGGGCTACACCTTC